This T cell receptor (beta chain) was sequenced during a study of beta chain features in type 1 diabetes. Study outcomes and limitations: Shorter TCRB CDR3s, moderately but significantly so, were found in Type 1 diabetes patients in all four CD4+ subsets.

Unmatched junction bases numbered 6, after V lost 7 bases and J lost 3 bases. The CDR3 runs to 15 residues. Germline V gene sequence: CDR1 SGHRS, CDR2 YFSETQ. Expressed TCRB transcripts got sequenced, as all isolated RNA was reverse transcribed. Measured with immunoSEQ multiplex PCR; TCRdb has only the in-frame clones, and not every one. The sample lists about 710,000 clones, more than 12% occurring once. A remark on this clone: The antigen is unknown.

The TCR was taken from a young man with type 1 diabetes. Source material: naive CD4+ T cells from blood. J is TRBJ2-1 and V is TRBV5-1, with 11 bases matching TRBD2. The CDR3 DNA follows: TGCGCCAGCGCCTTTACTAGCGGGGGCTACAATGAGCAGTTCTTC. This codes for CASAFTSGGYNEQFF.